This T cell receptor beta chain appears in the sequencing data of a study of cytomegalovirus exposure and HLA in healthy donors. The PCR used 60 Vbeta and 13 Jbeta primers. The table came from immunoSEQ multiplex PCR; TCRdb's copy has only in-frame clones and leaves some out. The sample has approximately 150,000 clones; about 82% are singletons. As regards this clone: Its target is unknown.

V lost 4 bases and J lost 11; bases outside the gene matches: 4. The germline V gene has CDR1 ENHRY and CDR2 SYGVKD. This CDR3 has 11 amino acids. Study-level findings and limits: Association of 15,000 to 20,000 TCR beta sequences with HLA alleles was found at 0.05 false discovery rate in a later analysis. Among the most significant clusters, several appeared linked to common viral pathogens in a later analysis.

Sequences were obtained from PBMCs. The V gene is TRBV10-3, the J gene TRBJ1-2; TRBD1 matches at 7 bases. This receptor was taken from a male donor in good health and CMV-seronegative. The CDR3 is CAISGTGVYTF. CDR3 DNA sequence: TGTGCCATCAGTGGAACAGGGGTTTACACCTTC.